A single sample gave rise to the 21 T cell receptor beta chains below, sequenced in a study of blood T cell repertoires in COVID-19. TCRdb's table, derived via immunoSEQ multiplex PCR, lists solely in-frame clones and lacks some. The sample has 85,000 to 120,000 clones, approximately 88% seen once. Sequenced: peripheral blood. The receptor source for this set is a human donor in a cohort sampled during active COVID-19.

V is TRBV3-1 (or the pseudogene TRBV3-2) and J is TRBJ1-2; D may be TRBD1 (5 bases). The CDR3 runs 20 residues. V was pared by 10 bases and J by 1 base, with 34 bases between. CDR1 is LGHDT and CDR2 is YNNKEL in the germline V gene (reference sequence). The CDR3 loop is CAIARPILRRTCDSNYGYTF. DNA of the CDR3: TGTGCCATCGCTCGACCCATCCTTCGAAGAACCTGCGACAGTAACTATGGCTACACCTTC.

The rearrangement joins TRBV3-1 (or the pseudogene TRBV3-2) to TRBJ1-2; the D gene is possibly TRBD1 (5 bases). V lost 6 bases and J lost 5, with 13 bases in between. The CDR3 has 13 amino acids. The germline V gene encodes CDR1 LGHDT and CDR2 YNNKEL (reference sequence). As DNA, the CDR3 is TGTGCCAGCAGTCGACAGAGCAATTATGGCTACACCTTC. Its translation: CASSRQSNYGYTF.

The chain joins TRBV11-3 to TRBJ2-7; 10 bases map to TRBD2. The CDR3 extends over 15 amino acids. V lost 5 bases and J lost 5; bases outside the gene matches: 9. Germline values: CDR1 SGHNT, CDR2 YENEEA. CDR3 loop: CASSALGLAGDEQYF. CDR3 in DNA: TGTGCCAGCAGCGCCCTGGGGCTAGCGGGGGACGAGCAGTACTTC.

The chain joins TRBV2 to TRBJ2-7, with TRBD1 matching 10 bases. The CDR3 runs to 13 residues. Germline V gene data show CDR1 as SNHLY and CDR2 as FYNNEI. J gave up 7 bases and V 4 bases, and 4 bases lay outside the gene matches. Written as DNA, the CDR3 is TGTGCCAGCAGTGGACAGGGGGCCGGAGAGCAGTACTTC. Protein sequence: CASSGQGAGEQYF.

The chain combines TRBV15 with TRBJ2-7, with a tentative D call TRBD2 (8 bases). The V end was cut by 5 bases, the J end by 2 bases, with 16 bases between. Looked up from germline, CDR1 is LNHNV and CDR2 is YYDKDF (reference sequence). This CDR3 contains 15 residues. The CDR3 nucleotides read TGTGCCACCAGCCCCGGGGGGGACAGCACCTACGAGCAGTACTTC. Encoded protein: CATSPGGDSTYEQYF.

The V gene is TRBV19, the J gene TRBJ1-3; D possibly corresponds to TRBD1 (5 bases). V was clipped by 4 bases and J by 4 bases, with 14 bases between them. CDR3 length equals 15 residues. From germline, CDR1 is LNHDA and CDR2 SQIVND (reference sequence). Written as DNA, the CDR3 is TGTGCCAGTAGTACTCAGGGAGGTCCCGGAAACACCATATATTTT. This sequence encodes CASSTQGGPGNTIYF.

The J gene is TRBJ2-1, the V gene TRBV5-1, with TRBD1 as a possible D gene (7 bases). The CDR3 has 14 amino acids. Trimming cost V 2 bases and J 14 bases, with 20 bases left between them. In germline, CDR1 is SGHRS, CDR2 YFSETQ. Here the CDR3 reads CASSFGAGGYLKFF. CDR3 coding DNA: TGCGCCAGCAGCTTCGGGGCAGGGGGGTACCTCAAGTTCTTC.

The CDR3 here is CAWSVSGGSYNEQFF. The CDR3 DNA reads TGTGCCTGGAGTGTAAGCGGGGGCTCCTACAATGAGCAGTTCTTC. The genes are TRBV30 and TRBJ2-1; the match to TRBD2 covers 8 bases. V shed 0 bases, J shed 0 bases, and the junction held 1 base outside the gene matches. The length of the CDR3 is 15 residues. Germline V gives CDR1 GTSNPN, CDR2 SVGIG (reference sequence).

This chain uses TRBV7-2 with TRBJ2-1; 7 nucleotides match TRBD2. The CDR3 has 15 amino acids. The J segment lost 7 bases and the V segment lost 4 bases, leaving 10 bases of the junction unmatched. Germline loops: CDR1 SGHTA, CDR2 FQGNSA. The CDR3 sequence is CASSSRPGGSNEQFF. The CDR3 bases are TGTGCCAGCAGCTCCCGGCCCGGGGGGTCGAATGAGCAGTTCTTC.

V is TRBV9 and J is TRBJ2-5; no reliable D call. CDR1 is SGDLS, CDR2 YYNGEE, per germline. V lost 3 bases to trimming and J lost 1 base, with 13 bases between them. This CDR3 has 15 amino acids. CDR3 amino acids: CASSDAGSFQETQYF. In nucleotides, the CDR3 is TGTGCCAGCAGCGACGCAGGCAGCTTCCAAGAGACCCAGTACTTC.

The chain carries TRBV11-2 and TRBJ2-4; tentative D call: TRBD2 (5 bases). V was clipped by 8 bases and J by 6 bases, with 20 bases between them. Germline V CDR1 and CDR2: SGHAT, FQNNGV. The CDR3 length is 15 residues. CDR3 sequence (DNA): TGTGCCAGCTCAAGCCAAAGGGAGAGCGGAAACATTCAGTACTTC. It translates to CASSSQRESGNIQYF.

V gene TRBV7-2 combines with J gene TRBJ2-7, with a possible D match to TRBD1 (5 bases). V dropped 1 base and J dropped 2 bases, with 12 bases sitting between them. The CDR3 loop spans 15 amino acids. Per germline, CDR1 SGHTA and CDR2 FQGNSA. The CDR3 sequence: CASSLGTGIPYEQYF. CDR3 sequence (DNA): TGTGCCAGCAGCTTAGGTACAGGAATTCCCTACGAGCAGTACTTC.

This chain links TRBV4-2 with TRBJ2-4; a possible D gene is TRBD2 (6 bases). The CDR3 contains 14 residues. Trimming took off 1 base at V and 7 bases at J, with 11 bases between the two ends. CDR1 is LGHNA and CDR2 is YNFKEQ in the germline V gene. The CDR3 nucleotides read TGTGCCAGCAGCCAAGGCGAGGGGAGGAACATTCAGTACTTC. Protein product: CASSQGEGRNIQYF.

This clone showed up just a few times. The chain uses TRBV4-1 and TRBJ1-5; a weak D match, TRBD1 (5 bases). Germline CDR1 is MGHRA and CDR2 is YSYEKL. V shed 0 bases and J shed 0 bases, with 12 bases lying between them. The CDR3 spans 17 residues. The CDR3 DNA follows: TGCGCCAGCAGCCAAGAACGCGCAGGGAATAGCAATCAGCCCCAGCATTTT. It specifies CASSQERAGNSNQPQHF.

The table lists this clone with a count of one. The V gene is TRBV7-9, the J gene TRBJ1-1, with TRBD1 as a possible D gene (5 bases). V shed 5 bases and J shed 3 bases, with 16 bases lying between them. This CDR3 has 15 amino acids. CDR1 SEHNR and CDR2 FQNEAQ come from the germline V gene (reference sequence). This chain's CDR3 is CASSQTGRADTEAFF. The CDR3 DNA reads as TGTGCCAGCAGCCAAACGGGCAGGGCAGACACTGAAGCTTTCTTT.

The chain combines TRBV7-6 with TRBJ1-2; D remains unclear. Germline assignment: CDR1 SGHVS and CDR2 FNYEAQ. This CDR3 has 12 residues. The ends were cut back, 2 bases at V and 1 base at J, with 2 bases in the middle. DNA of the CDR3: TGTGCCAGCAGCTTATATAACTATGGCTACACCTTC. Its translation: CASSLYNYGYTF.

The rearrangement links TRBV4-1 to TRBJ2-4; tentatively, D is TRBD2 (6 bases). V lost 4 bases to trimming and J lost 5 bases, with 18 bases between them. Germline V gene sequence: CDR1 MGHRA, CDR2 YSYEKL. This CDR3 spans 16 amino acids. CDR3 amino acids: CASSRIAGGGENIQYF. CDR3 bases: TGCGCCAGCAGCCGAATCGCAGGTGGCGGGGAAAACATTCAGTACTTC.

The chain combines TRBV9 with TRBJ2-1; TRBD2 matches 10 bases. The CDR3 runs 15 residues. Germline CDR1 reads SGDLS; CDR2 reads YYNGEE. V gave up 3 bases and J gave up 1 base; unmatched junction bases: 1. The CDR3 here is CASSGTSGSYNEQFF. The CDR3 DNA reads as TGTGCCAGCAGCGGGACTAGCGGTTCCTACAATGAGCAGTTCTTC.

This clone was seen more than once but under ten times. The CDR3 loop reads CASGENQPQHF. DNA of the CDR3: TGTGCCAGCGGAGAGAATCAGCCCCAGCATTTT. The V call is TRBV7-9, the J call TRBJ1-5; D not certain. The germline V gene has CDR1 SEHNR and CDR2 FQNEAQ (reference sequence). The CDR3 is made up of 11 amino acids. V was clipped by 8 bases and J by 4 bases, with 6 bases between them.

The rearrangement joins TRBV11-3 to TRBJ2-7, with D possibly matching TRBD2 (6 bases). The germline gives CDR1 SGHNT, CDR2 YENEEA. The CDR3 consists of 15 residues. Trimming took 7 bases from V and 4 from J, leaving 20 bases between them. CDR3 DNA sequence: TGTGCCAGCACCTTTGGCGGGACCGACGAATACGAGCAGTACTTC. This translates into CASTFGGTDEYEQYF.

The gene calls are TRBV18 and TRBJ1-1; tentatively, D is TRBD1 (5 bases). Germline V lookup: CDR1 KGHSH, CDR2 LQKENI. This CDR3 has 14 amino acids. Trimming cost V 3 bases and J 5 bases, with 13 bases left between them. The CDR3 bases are TGTGCCAGCTCACCGACGGGGGGGGAAACTGAAGCTTTCTTT. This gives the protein CASSPTGGETEAFF.